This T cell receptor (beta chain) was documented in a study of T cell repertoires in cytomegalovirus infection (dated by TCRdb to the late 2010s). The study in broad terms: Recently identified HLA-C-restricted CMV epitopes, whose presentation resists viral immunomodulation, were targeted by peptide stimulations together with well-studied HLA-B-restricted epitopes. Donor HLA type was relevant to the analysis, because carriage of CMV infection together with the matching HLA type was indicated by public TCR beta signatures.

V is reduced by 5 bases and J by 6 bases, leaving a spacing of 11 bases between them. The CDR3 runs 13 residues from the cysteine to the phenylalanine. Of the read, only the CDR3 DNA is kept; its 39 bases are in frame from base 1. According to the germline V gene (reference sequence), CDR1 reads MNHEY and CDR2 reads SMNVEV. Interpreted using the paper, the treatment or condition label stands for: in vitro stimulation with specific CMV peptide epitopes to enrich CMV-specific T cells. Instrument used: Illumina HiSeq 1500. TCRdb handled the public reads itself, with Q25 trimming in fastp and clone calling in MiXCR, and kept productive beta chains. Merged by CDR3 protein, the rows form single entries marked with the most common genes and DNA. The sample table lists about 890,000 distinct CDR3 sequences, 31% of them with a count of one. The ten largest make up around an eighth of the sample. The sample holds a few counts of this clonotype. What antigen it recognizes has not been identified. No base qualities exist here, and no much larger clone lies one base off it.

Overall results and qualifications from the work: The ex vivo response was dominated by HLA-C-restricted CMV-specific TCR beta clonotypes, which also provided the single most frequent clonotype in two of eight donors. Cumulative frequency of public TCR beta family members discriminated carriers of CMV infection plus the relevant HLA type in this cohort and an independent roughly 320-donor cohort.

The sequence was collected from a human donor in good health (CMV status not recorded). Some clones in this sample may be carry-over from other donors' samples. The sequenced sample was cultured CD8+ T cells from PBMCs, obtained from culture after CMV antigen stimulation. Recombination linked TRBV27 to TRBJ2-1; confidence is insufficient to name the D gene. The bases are TGTGCCAGCAGTATCGGTCCTCCCAATGAGCAGTTCTTC. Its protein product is CASSIGPPNEQFF.